The clone carrying this T cell receptor beta chain was seen at least ten times. The antigen is undetermined. This entry comes from a study of T cells in Graves' hyperthyroidism and ophthalmopathy. Study as a whole: Peripheral blood draws took place at initial diagnosis, ahead of any treatment.

Subjects with ophthalmopathy showed a Clinical Activity Score no lower than 3, a NOSPECS grade no lower than 4, and a duration shorter than 3 months. RNA transcripts gave rise to amplified TCR beta CDR3 regions. A first-round RT-PCR of the TCR CDR3 used the HTBI primer set. TCRdb re-called the multiplex PCR reads through MiXCR, storing one row per CDR3 protein. Of about 410,000 distinct CDR3 sequences detected, about 15% appear once; the ten largest clones hold around 14%. The germline gives CDR1 SGHRS, CDR2 YFSETQ. The junction had 4 bases not matched to a gene; V was cut back by 3 bases and J by 3 bases. The length of the CDR3 is 14 residues. Study outcomes and limitations: Most thyroid clonotypes with frequency above 0.001 were detected in blood.

V and J are TRBV5-1 and TRBJ2-7, with TRBD1 identical over 9 bases. The TCR comes from a man aged 18 to 30 with Graves' ophthalmopathy. The source material was blood. The CDR3, as DNA: TGCGCCAGCAGCTCCCGGGACAGGGACTACGAGCAGTACTTC. It translates to CASSSRDRDYEQYF.